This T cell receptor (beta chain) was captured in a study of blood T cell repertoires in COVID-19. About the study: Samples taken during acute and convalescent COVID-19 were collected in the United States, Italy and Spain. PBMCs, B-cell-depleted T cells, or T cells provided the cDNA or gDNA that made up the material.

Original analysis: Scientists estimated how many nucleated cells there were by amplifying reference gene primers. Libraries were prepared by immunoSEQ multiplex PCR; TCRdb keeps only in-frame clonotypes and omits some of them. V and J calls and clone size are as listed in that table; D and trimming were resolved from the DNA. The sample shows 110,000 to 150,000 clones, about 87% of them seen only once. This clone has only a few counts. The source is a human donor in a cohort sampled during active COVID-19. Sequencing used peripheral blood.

CDR3 in amino acids: CASSPNQGQPNTEAFF. The DNA of the CDR3 is TGTGCCAGCTCACCAAATCAGGGACAGCCGAACACTGAAGCTTTCTTT. The chain recombines TRBV18 with TRBJ1-1, with 7 bases matching TRBD1. The germline V gene has CDR1 KGHSH and CDR2 LQKENI. The J segment lost 1 base and the V segment lost 2 bases, leaving 7 bases of the junction unmatched. There are 16 residues in the CDR3.